Detailed here is one T cell receptor (beta chain). Its antigen is not identified. Trimming pared 5 bases from V and 4 bases from J, leaving 12 bases between. CDR3 length: 13 residues. Per the germline V gene, CDR1 is DFQATT and CDR2 is SNEGSKA (reference sequence). Per sample, at least 5 micrograms of total RNA were extracted. The authors ran a second PCR of about 7 to 11 cycles using a sample-barcoded 5' primer and a J-beta primer mix. TCRdb ran MiXCR on the 5' RACE reads and lists one entry per CDR3 protein. The repertoire holds about 1.6 million distinct CDR3 sequences, with around 36% as singletons. The source of the sample is a study of blood T cells in healthy people across ages. Points from the study as a whole: Age advanced and TCR beta diversity per million T cells fell, roughly linearly.

V and J are TRBV20-1 and TRBJ2-1, with D perhaps matching TRBD1 (5 bases). The source material was blood. The sequence was collected from a woman under 40 in good health. The CDR3, as DNA: TGCAGTGCTCAGGACATACCGTACAATGAGCAGTTCTTC. Protein sequence: CSAQDIPYNEQFF.